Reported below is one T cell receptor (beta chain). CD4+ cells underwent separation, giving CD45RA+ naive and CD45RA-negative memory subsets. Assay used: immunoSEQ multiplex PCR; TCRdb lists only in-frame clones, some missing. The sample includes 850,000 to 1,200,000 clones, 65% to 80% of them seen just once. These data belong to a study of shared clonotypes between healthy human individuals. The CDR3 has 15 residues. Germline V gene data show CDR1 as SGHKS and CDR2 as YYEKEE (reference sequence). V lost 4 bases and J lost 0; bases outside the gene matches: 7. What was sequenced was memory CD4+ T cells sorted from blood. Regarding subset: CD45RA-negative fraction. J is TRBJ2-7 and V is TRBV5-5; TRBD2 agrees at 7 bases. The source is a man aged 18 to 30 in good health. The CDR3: CASSPRGGFSYEQYF. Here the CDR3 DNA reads TGTGCCAGCAGCCCCCGCGGGGGATTCTCCTACGAGCAGTACTTC.